This T cell receptor beta chain was found in a study of CD8+ T cells in alopecia areata. Study-wide background: Tofacitinib was taken orally by treated patients, and the dose was 5 to 10 mg twice daily. A 6-month off-drug phase came after tofacitinib, which had lasted 6 to 18 months.

This CDR3 has 15 residues. The V end was cut by 1 base, the J end by 1 base, with 8 bases between. In germline, CDR1 is MNHEY, CDR2 SMNVEV (reference sequence). Treatment noted: oral pan-JAK inhibitor, 5-10 mg twice daily. This clone was seen just once. Following RNA extraction, reverse transcription yielded cDNA that acted as the sequencing template. Produced via immunoSEQ multiplex PCR; TCRdb's table is partial and in-frame only. The table includes 200,000 to 250,000 clones, over 60% detected once. The sequencing here drew on CD4+ T cells sorted from blood, taken around week 44, from a patient treated with tofacitinib. This receptor was identified in a human donor with alopecia areata. The chain combines TRBV27 with TRBJ1-5; no firm D call. The CDR3 sequence: CASSLWGGSNQPQHF. The DNA of the CDR3 is TGTGCCAGCAGTTTATGGGGAGGAAGCAATCAGCCCCAGCATTTT.